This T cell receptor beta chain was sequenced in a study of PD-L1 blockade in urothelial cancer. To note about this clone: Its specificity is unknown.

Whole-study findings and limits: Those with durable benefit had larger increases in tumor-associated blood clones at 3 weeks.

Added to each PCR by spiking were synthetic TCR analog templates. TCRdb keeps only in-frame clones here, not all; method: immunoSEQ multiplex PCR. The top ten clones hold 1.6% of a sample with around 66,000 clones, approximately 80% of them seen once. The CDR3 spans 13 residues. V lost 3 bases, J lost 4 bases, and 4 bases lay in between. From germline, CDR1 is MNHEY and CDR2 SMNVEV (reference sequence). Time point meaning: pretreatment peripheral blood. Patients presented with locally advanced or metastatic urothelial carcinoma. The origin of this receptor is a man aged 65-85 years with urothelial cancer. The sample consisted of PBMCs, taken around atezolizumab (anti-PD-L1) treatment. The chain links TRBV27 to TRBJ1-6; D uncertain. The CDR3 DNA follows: TGTGCCAGCAGTTTGGAGTATAATTCACCCCTCCACTTT. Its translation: CASSLEYNSPLHF.